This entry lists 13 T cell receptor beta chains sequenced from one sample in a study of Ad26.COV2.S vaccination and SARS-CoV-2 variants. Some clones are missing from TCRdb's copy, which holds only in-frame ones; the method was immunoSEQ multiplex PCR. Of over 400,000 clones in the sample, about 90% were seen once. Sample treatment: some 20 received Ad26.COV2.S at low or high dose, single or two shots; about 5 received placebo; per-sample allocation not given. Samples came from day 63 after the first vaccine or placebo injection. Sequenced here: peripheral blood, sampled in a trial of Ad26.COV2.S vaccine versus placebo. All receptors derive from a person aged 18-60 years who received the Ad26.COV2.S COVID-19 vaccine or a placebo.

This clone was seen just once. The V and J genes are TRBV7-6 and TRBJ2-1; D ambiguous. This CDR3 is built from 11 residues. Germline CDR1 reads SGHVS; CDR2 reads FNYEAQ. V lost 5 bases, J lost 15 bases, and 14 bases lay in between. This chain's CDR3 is CASSPPLPRFF. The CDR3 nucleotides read TGTGCCAGCAGCCCTCCCCTTCCGCGGTTCTTC.

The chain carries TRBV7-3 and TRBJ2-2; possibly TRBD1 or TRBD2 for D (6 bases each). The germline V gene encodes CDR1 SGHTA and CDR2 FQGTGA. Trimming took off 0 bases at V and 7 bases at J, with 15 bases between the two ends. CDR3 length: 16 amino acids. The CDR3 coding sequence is TGTGCCAGCAGCTTAACGCGGAGGGGGAGGAGCGGGGAGCTGTTTTTT. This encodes CASSLTRRGRSGELFF.

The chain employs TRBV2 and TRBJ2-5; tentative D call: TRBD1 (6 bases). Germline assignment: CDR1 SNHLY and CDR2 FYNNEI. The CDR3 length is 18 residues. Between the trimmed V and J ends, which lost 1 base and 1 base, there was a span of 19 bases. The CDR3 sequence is CASSEGSQGRISQETQYF. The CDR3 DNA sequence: TGTGCCAGCAGTGAAGGATCCCAGGGGCGGATTTCCCAAGAGACCCAGTACTTC.

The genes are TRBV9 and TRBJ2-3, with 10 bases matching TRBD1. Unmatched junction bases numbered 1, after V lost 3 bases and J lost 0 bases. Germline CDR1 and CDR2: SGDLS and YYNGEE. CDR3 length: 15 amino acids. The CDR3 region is CASSGDRGSTDTQYF. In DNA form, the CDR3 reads TGTGCCAGCAGCGGGGACAGGGGTAGCACAGATACGCAGTATTTT. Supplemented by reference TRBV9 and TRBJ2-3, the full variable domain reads DSGVTQTPKHLITATGQRVTLRCSPRSGDLSVYWYQQSLDQGLQFLIQYYNGEERAKGNILERFSAQQFPDLHSELNLSSLELGDSALYFCASSGDRGSTDTQYFGPGTRLTVL.

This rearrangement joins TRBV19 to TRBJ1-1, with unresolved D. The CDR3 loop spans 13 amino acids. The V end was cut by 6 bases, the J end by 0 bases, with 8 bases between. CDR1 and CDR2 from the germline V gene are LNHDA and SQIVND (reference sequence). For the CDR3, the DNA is TGTGCCAGTAGACCAGGAGTGAACACTGAAGCTTTCTTT. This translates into CASRPGVNTEAFF.

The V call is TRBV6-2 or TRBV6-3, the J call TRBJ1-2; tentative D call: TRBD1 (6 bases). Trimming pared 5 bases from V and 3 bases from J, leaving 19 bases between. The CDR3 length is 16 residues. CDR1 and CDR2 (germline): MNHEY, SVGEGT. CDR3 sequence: CASSRTTGRLDYGYTF. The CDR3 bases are TGTGCCAGCAGTAGGACAACAGGGCGGCTTGACTATGGCTACACCTTC.

Here the CDR3 reads CASSLPLLAKVQETQYF. CDR3 DNA: TGTGCCAGCAGCTTACCGCTGCTAGCCAAGGTCCAAGAGACCCAGTACTTC. The chain carries TRBV7-2 and TRBJ2-5, with D maybe TRBD2 (5 bases). V was shortened by 2 bases and J by 1 base, with 17 bases between the two germline ends. Germline CDR1 SGHTA, CDR2 FQGNSA. CDR3 length equals 17 residues.

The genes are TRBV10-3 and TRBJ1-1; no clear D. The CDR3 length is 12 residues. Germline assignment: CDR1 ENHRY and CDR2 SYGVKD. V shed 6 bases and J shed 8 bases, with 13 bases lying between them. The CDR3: CAIRDPGAEAFF. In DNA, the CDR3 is TGTGCCATCAGGGACCCGGGAGCCGAAGCTTTCTTT.

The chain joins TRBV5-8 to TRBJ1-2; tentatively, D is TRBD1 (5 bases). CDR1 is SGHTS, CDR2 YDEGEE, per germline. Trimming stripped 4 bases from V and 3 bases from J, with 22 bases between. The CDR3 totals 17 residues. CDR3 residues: CASSAPGLLGGDYGYTF. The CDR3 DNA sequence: TGTGCCAGCAGCGCCCCGGGTCTCCTCGGGGGGGACTATGGCTACACCTTC. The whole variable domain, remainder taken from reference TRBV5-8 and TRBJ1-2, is EAGVTQSPTHLIKTRGQQATLRCSPISGHTSVYWYQQALGLGLQFLLWYDEGEERNRGNFPPRFSGRQFPNYSSELNVNALELEDSALYLCASSAPGLLGGDYGYTFGSGTRLTVV.

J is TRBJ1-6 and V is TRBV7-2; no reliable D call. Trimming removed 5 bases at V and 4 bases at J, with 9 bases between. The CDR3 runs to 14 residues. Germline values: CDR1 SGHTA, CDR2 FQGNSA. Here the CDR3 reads CASSPVNYNSPLHF. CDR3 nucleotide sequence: TGTGCCAGCAGCCCAGTTAATTATAATTCACCCCTCCACTTT.

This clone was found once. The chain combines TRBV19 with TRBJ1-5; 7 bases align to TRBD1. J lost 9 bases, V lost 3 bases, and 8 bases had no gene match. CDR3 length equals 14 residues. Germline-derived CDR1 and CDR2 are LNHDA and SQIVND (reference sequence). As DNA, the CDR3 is TGTGCCAGTAGTATGGAGACAGGGTTGGGGCCCCAGCATTTT. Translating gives CASSMETGLGPQHF.

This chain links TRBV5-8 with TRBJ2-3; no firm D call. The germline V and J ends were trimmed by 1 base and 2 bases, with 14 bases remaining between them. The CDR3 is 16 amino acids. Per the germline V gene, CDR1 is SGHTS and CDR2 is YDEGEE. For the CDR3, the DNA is TGTGCCAGCAGCTTGCGGAGCGTGGGGAACACAGATACGCAGTATTTT. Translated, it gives CASSLRSVGNTDTQYF.

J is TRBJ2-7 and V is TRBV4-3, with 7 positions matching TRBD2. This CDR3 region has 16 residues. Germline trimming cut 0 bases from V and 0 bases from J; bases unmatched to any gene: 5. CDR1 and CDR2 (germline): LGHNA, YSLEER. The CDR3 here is CASSQDRRERSYEQYF. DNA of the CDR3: TGCGCCAGCAGCCAAGACCGGCGGGAGCGCTCCTACGAGCAGTACTTC.